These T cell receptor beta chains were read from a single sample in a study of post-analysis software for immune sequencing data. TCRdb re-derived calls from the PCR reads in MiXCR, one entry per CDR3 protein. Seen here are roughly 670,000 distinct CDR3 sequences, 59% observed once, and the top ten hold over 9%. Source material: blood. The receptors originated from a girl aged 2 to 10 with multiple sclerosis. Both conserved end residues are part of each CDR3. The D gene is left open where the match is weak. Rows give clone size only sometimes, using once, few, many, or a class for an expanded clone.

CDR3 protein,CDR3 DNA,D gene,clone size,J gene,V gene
CSARMQGNYGYTF,TGCAGTGCTCGGATGCAGGGGAACTATGGCTACACCTTC,NA,NA,TRBJ1-2,TRBV20-1
CASSEAPFSYGYTF,TGTGCCAGCAGTGAAGCCCCTTTCAGCTATGGCTACACCTTC,NA,NA,TRBJ1-2,TRBV6-1
CSGGITGIATRNTEAFF,TGCAGCGGAGGAATAACAGGGATTGCGACGCGGAACACTGAAGCTTTCTTT,NA,few,TRBJ1-1,TRBV29-1
CASTVIAGGQETQYF,TGTGCCAGCACTGTAATAGCGGGGGGCCAAGAGACCCAGTACTTC,TRBD2,NA,TRBJ2-5,TRBV6-2/TRBV6-3
CASSIRQGETQYF,TGTGCCAGCAGTATACGACAGGGAGAGACCCAGTACTTC,TRBD1,NA,TRBJ2-5,TRBV2
CASSPGQGYNEQFF,TGCGCCAGCAGCCCGGGACAGGGTTACAATGAGCAGTTCTTC,TRBD1,many,TRBJ2-1,TRBV5-1
CASSQRGLAATDTQYF,TGTGCCAGCAGCCAACGGGGACTAGCGGCCACAGATACGCAGTATTTT,TRBD2,few,TRBJ2-3,TRBV14
CASSWGTQGQPQHF,TGTGCCAGCAGCTGGGGGACTCAGGGTCAGCCCCAGCATTTT,NA,NA,TRBJ1-5,TRBV7-2
CATLGTDATNEKLFF,TGTGCAACCTTGGGGACGGATGCAACTAATGAAAAACTGTTTTTT,NA,NA,TRBJ1-4,TRBV6-5
CSASLLAGKEAEQYF,TGCAGTGCTAGCCTGCTAGCGGGAAAGGAGGCAGAGCAGTACTTC,TRBD2,few,TRBJ2-7,TRBV20-1
CASTRRGTRTDTQYF,TGTGCCAGCACCAGACGGGGGACTCGCACAGATACGCAGTATTTT,NA,few,TRBJ2-3,TRBV12-3/TRBV12-4
CSVQQGTAYNEQFF,TGCAGCGTTCAACAGGGGACGGCCTACAATGAGCAGTTCTTC,TRBD1,few,TRBJ2-1,TRBV29-1
CASSLGWGEAYNEQFF,TGTGCCAGCAGCTTAGGTTGGGGGGAGGCTTACAATGAGCAGTTCTTC,NA,NA,TRBJ2-1,TRBV11-1